A single sample is the source of the 26 T cell receptor beta chains below, sequenced in a study of beta chain features in type 1 diabetes. Study-level results: Shortening that was moderate but significant affected the TCRB CDR3s of Type 1 diabetes patients in all four CD4+ subsets.

The investigators reverse transcribed all of the isolated RNA, so they sequenced expressed TCRB transcripts. Here immunoSEQ multiplex PCR was the method, and the copy in TCRdb shows in-frame clones only, minus some. Among 350,000 to 400,000 clones listed, over 10% were seen once. No antigen has been identified for these receptors. Sequencing used naive CD4+ T cells from blood. The receptors stem from a woman between 18 and 29 years old with type 1 diabetes.

This clone occurred a few times. The chain combines TRBV11-2 with TRBJ1-1, with D possibly being TRBD1 (5 bases). CDR1 is SGHAT, CDR2 FQNNGV, per germline. The CDR3 runs 15 residues. With 0 bases removed from V and 5 bases from J, the gap between germline ends came to 13 bases. Here the CDR3 DNA reads TGTGCCAGCAGCTTAGAGGTGCCGGGACTAACTGAAGCTTTCTTT. This gives the protein CASSLEVPGLTEAFF.

This clone was observed a few times. The rearrangement joins TRBV4-3 to TRBJ1-1; weak D call: TRBD1 (6 bases). Trimming cost V 0 bases and J 1 base, with 18 bases left between them. The CDR3 is 18 residues long. CDR1 and CDR2 (germline): LGHNA, YSLEER. For the CDR3, the DNA is TGCGCCAGCAGCCAAGATGTTCCCGACAGGAAAAAGAACACTGAAGCTTTCTTT. Protein: CASSQDVPDRKKNTEAFF.

The rearrangement uses TRBV10-3 and TRBJ2-1; maybe TRBD2 (5 bases). This CDR3 is built from 14 residues. Per germline, CDR1 ENHRY and CDR2 SYGVKD. V gave up 7 bases and J gave up 0 bases, with 10 bases separating them. The CDR3 DNA reads as TGTGCCATCAAGGGCCGGGACTCCTACAATGAGCAGTTCTTC. Amino acids: CAIKGRDSYNEQFF.

In its sample, this clone was seen a few times. The CDR3 region has the DNA TGTGCTAGTGGTTTGGACGGACAGAGCACAGATACGCAGTATTTT. Its translation: CASGLDGQSTDTQYF. The chain couples TRBV12-5 to TRBJ2-3, with D possibly being TRBD1 (6 bases). The CDR3 covers 15 residues. CDR1 and CDR2 (germline): LGHNT, FRNRAP. Trimming removed 1 base from V and 0 bases from J, with 8 bases in between. Filled out from reference TRBV12-5 and TRBJ2-3, the complete variable domain reads DARVTQTPRHKVTEMGQEVTMRCQPILGHNTVFWYRQTMMQGLELLAYFRNRAPLDDSGMPKDRFSAEMPDATLATLKIQPSEPRDSAVYFCASGLDGQSTDTQYFGPGTRLTVL.

This rearrangement joins TRBV9 to TRBJ2-6, with TRBD2 matching 7 bases. The CDR3 length is 22 residues. CDR1 and CDR2 (germline): SGDLS, YYNGEE. The trim removed 0 bases at V and 0 bases at J, leaving 18 bases unmatched. The CDR3 nucleotides are TGTGCCAGCAGCGTAGATATGAGGCTAGCGGAAGTGCCCCGCTCTGGGGCCAACGTCCTGACTTTC. Translation: CASSVDMRLAEVPRSGANVLTF.

The table lists this clone with a few counts. The V call is TRBV4-3, the J call TRBJ2-7, with 9 positions matching TRBD1. CDR3 size: 15 residues. CDR1 and CDR2 (germline): LGHNA, YSLEER. After removal of 0 bases from V and 3 bases from J, the junction contained 3 bases not matched to a gene. The DNA for the CDR3 is TGCGCCAGCAGCCAAGATGCGACAGGGGGCTACGAGCAGTACTTC. This codes for CASSQDATGGYEQYF.

The chain links TRBV7-9 to TRBJ2-3; 7 positions agree with TRBD2. With V trimmed by 0 bases and J by 9 bases, 6 bases remained unmatched. This CDR3 comprises 14 residues. CDR1 is SEHNR and CDR2 is FQNEAQ in the germline V gene (reference sequence). The CDR3 region has the DNA TGTGCCAGCAGCTTAGCGTCTGGGGGGGGAACGCAGTATTTT. Its translation is CASSLASGGGTQYF.

This clone was counted only a few times. Other DNA variants within this sample encode the same CDR3. The CDR3 nucleotides are TGTGCCTGGAGTGTGAGCTACGAGCAGTACTTC. As protein: CAWSVSYEQYF. This chain connects TRBV30 to TRBJ2-7; D unresolved. The CDR3 covers 11 residues. Germline V gene sequence: CDR1 GTSNPN, CDR2 SVGIG (reference sequence). V was pared by 0 bases and J by 3 bases, with 3 bases between.

The chain has TRBV5-1 and TRBJ2-3; TRBD1 aligns across 9 bases. In germline, CDR1 is SGHRS, CDR2 YFSETQ. V gave up 4 bases and J gave up 6 bases; unmatched junction bases: 12. The CDR3 has 16 amino acids. CDR3 residues: CASSNDRGSVQDTQYF. The CDR3 bases are TGCGCCAGCAGCAATGACAGGGGGAGTGTTCAGGATACGCAGTATTTT.

The rearrangement joins TRBV5-4 to TRBJ2-3; D is possibly TRBD1 (6 bases). Germline V CDR1 and CDR2: SGHNT, YYREEE (reference sequence). V lost 0 bases to trimming and J lost 1 base, with 15 bases between them. This CDR3 has 17 residues. CDR3 amino acids: CASSLVGWGLGTDTQYF. CDR3 coding DNA: TGTGCCAGCAGCTTGGTCGGTTGGGGGCTCGGCACAGATACGCAGTATTTT.

This chain uses TRBV18 with TRBJ1-5, with 7 bases lining up with TRBD1. The CDR3 loop spans 15 amino acids. The J segment lost 2 bases and the V segment lost 3 bases, leaving 4 bases of the junction unmatched. Germline CDR1 KGHSH, CDR2 LQKENI. The DNA for the CDR3 is TGTGCCAGCTCACCGTTTGACAGGGGCAATCAGCCCCAGCATTTT. Translating gives CASSPFDRGNQPQHF.

The chain couples TRBV19 to TRBJ2-7; 8 bases are a match to TRBD1. CDR1 and CDR2 from the germline V gene are LNHDA and SQIVND (reference sequence). J gave up 2 bases and V 2 bases, and 2 bases lay outside the gene matches. The CDR3 spans 14 residues. Here the CDR3 DNA reads TGTGCCAGTAGTATAACGACAGGGGCCTACGAGCAGTACTTC. Its translation is CASSITTGAYEQYF.

The chain combines TRBV7-2 with TRBJ2-5; weak D call: TRBD1 (6 bases). This CDR3 comprises 16 residues. V was pared by 1 base and J by 1 base, with 13 bases between. Per the germline V gene, CDR1 is SGHTA and CDR2 is FQGNSA. This chain's CDR3 is CASSLVRGPPQETQYF. The CDR3 nucleotides are TGTGCCAGCAGCTTAGTCAGGGGTCCCCCCCAAGAGACCCAGTACTTC.

This clone has just a few counts. V and J are TRBV10-3 and TRBJ1-2; 7 nucleotides line up with TRBD1. This CDR3 is 13 amino acids long. Germline V lookup: CDR1 ENHRY, CDR2 SYGVKD. V dropped 7 bases and J dropped 0; count of bases not matched to a gene: 2. This chain's CDR3 is CAITGTANYGYTF. The CDR3 DNA is TGTGCCATCACCGGGACAGCTAACTATGGCTACACCTTC.

This clone showed up just a few times. The chain has TRBV6-1 and TRBJ2-1, with TRBD1 matching over 9 bases. CDR1 is MNHNS, CDR2 SASEGT, per germline. J was trimmed by 4 bases and V by 6 bases; bases with no gene match: 7. This CDR3 is 15 amino acids long. CDR3 residues: CASSEDRGIYNEQFF. The CDR3, as DNA: TGTGCCAGCAGCGAGGACAGGGGAATTTACAATGAGCAGTTCTTC.

This rearrangement joins TRBV7-9 to TRBJ1-2; D gene unclear. This CDR3 has 12 residues. Looked up from germline, CDR1 is SEHNR and CDR2 is FQNEAQ (reference sequence). The V end was cut by 1 base, the J end by 8 bases, with 8 bases between. CDR3 nucleotides: TGTGCCAGCAGCTTAGAAAATCGGGGCTACACCTTC. Encoded protein: CASSLENRGYTF.

This clone was counted between two and nine times. V usage is TRBV7-2 and J usage is TRBJ2-5; 7 bases map to TRBD2. The CDR3 contains 16 residues. V shed 5 bases, J shed 5 bases, and the junction held 14 bases outside the gene matches. Germline CDR1 reads SGHTA; CDR2 reads FQGNSA. The CDR3 sequence is CASSPPWAGVSETQYF. CDR3 in DNA: TGTGCCAGCAGCCCGCCCTGGGCGGGAGTATCGGAGACCCAGTACTTC. Full variable domain (rest looked up from reference TRBV7-2 and TRBJ2-5): GAGVSQSPSNKVTEKGKDVELRCDPISGHTALYWYRQSLGQGLEFLIYFQGNSAPDKSGLPSDRFSAERTGGSVSTLTIQRTQQEDSAVYLCASSPPWAGVSETQYFGPGTRLLVL.

The chain combines TRBV27 with TRBJ2-1; D possibly corresponds to TRBD2 (5 bases). This CDR3 region has 17 residues. Germline V gene data show CDR1 as MNHEY and CDR2 as SMNVEV (reference sequence). Trimming pared 3 bases from V and 0 bases from J, leaving 15 bases between. The CDR3 DNA follows: TGTGCCAGCAGTTTCTGGGATCTCACTAGCTCCTACAATGAGCAGTTCTTC. It specifies CASSFWDLTSSYNEQFF.

This clone came up a few times. The chain links TRBV7-2 to TRBJ2-7, with TRBD1 matching 9 bases. Germline trimming cut 5 bases from V and 4 bases from J; bases unmatched to any gene: 6. The V gene's germline CDR1 is SGHTA and CDR2 FQGNSA. CDR3 size: 14 residues. Here the CDR3 DNA reads TGTGCCAGCAGCCAGATGGGACAGGGATACGAGCAGTACTTC. Residues: CASSQMGQGYEQYF.

In this sample, this clone turned up a few times. The genes are TRBV5-4 and TRBJ1-2; TRBD1 is a possible D gene (6 bases). Germline CDR1 SGHNT, CDR2 YYREEE (reference sequence). V was clipped by 0 bases and J by 9 bases, with 12 bases between them. CDR3 size: 13 residues. CDR3 sequence: CASSLGQGQRYTF. The DNA for the CDR3 is TGTGCCAGCAGCTTGGGTCAGGGGCAGCGCTACACCTTC.

The V and J genes are TRBV29-1 and TRBJ1-2, with 11 bases aligning to TRBD1. The CDR3 has 13 amino acids. Germline V lookup: CDR1 SQVTM, CDR2 ANQGSEA. The junction had 6 bases not matched to a gene; V was cut back by 4 bases and J by 8 bases. The CDR3 coding sequence is TGCAGCGTTGTGCGGGACAGGGGGGGAGGCTACACCTTC. It translates to CSVVRDRGGGYTF.

V usage is TRBV7-3 and J usage is TRBJ2-7; D unresolved. The CDR3 is made up of 15 amino acids. Germline CDR1 SGHTA, CDR2 FQGTGA. The V end lost 2 bases, the J end lost 2 bases, and 13 bases lay between the germline ends. DNA for the CDR3: TGTGCCAGCAGCTTATACCATTCAAGCCCCTACGAGCAGTACTTC. This sequence encodes CASSLYHSSPYEQYF.

This chain links TRBV5-8 with TRBJ2-1, with TRBD2 identical over 8 bases. CDR1 SGHTS and CDR2 YDEGEE come from the germline V gene. Trimming cost V 7 bases and J 5 bases; bases outside gene matches: 8. The CDR3 is 14 amino acids. The chain's CDR3 is CASRLPGGDNEQFF. The CDR3 DNA sequence: TGTGCCAGCCGACTCCCGGGGGGGGACAATGAGCAGTTCTTC.

This clone has just a few counts. The J gene is TRBJ2-7, the V gene TRBV13; TRBD1 might be the D (6 bases). The V gene lost 5 bases and the J gene lost 2 bases, with 13 bases spanning the gap. In germline, CDR1 is PRHDT, CDR2 FYEKMQ (reference sequence). The CDR3 spans 14 residues. The CDR3 DNA is TGTGCCAGCAGCGACTCGGGACACCCCTACGAGCAGTACTTC. This translates into CASSDSGHPYEQYF.

This clone showed up just a few times. The chain is built from TRBV7-9 and TRBJ1-5, with D maybe TRBD1 (5 bases). The CDR3 sequence is 15 residues long. Looked up from germline, CDR1 is SEHNR and CDR2 is FQNEAQ (reference sequence). V lost 1 base to trimming and J lost 1 base, with 8 bases between them. The CDR3 is CASSLVRASNQPQHF. Written as DNA, the CDR3 is TGTGCCAGCAGCTTAGTCAGGGCCAGCAATCAGCCCCAGCATTTT.

A few counts support this clone. This chain's CDR3 is CASSDQLARGEQYF. CDR3 DNA: TGTGCCAGCAGTGACCAGCTAGCTCGGGGTGAGCAGTACTTC. The genes are TRBV2 and TRBJ2-7; possibly TRBD2 for D (5 bases). The CDR3 covers 14 residues. Germline CDR1 reads SNHLY; CDR2 reads FYNNEI. V was cut by 3 bases and J by 7 bases, with 16 bases left in between.